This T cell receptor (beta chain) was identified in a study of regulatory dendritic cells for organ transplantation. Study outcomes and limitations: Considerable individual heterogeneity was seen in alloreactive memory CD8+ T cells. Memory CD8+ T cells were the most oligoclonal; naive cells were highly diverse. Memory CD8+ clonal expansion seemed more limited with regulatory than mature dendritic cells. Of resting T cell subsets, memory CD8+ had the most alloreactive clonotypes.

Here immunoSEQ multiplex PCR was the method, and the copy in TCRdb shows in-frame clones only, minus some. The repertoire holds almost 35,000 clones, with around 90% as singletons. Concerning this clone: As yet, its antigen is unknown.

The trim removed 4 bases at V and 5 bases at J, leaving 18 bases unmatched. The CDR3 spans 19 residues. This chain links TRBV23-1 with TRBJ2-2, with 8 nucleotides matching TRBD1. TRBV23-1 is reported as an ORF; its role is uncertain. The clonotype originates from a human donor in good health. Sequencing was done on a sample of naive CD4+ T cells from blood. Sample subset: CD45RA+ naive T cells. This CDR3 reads CASSLEGLKGQVWTGELFF. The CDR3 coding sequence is TGCGCCAGCAGTCTAGAGGGTTTGAAGGGACAGGTTTGGACCGGGGAGCTGTTTTTT.